This T cell receptor beta chain was observed in a study of blood T cell repertoires in COVID-19. Study overall: COVID-19 samples collected from the United States, Italy and Spain covered acute and convalescent phases.

Patients of the Seattle cohort, enrolled during active infection, were followed longitudinally. This CDR3 spans 17 amino acids. Germline CDR1 SGHNT, CDR2 YYREEE (reference sequence). J gave up 2 bases and V 5 bases, and 10 bases lay outside the gene matches. Per the original data handling: Estimation of nucleated cell counts was performed using reference gene primer amplification. Generated by immunoSEQ multiplex PCR, the TCRdb table keeps only in-frame clones and is missing some. D and trimming were read from the DNA, whereas the V and J calls and clone size are those reported in that table. This table holds some 370,000 clones, about 89% found once.

The rearrangement uses TRBV5-4 and TRBJ2-2; 9 nucleotides agree with TRBD2. The source is a woman in her thirties with COVID-19, enrolled during active disease. Sequenced sample: peripheral blood. The CDR3 sequence: CASRTGGLALNTGELFF. CDR3 nucleotides: TGTGCCAGCAGAACGGGGGGACTAGCCCTTAACACCGGGGAGCTGTTTTTT.